Sequencing of this TCR beta chain was carried out in a study of CD4+ T cells in melanoma. Study-wide points: CD8+ T cell, macrophage and B cell function reportedly correlated with neoantigen-specific CD4+ T cells. In melanoma, neoantigen-specific CD4+ T cells reportedly differed in differentiation state.

Notes on this clone: The antigen is unknown.

TCRdb's copy holds only in-frame clones and misses some; the assay was immunoSEQ multiplex PCR. The sample records 4,500 to 6,000 clones, under 75% being singletons. With V trimmed by 3 bases and J by 2 bases, 8 bases remained unmatched. Per germline, CDR1 LGHNA and CDR2 YNFKEQ. The CDR3 length is 17 residues. V gene TRBV4-2 combines with J gene TRBJ2-3, with 10 positions matching TRBD2. This receptor was taken from a human donor with melanoma. The sequencing input was cells from a culture (not recorded whether cultured in vitro). The CDR3 sequence is CASSQAGTSVFTDTQYF. For the CDR3, the DNA is TGTGCCAGCAGCCAGGCTGGGACTAGCGTATTCACAGATACGCAGTATTTT.